The clone carrying this TCR beta chain was counted a few times. What it binds is not known. These data originate in a study of T cells after yellow fever vaccination. General study points: The secondary response was weaker, and its peak arrived faster, on day 5 versus 15.

Each CDR3 protein is one row after TCRdb ran MiXCR on the 5' RACE reads. The sample includes more than 250,000 distinct CDR3 sequences, around 6.8% seen only once; the top ten take 15% to 20%. The length of the CDR3 is 13 residues. V lost 7 bases to trimming and J lost 3 bases, with 12 bases between them. In germline, CDR1 is SGHTA, CDR2 FQGNSA. This receptor was obtained from a man younger than 35 who received the YFV17D yellow fever vaccine. Sequenced material: PBMCs, taken roughly seven weeks after the first yellow fever vaccination. J is TRBJ1-1 and V is TRBV7-2; no definite D call. This CDR3 reads CASNWEVYTEAFF. DNA for the CDR3: TGTGCCAGCAACTGGGAGGTCTACACTGAAGCTTTCTTT. The full variable domain, its missing parts supplied by reference TRBV7-2 and TRBJ1-1, is GAGVSQSPSNKVTEKGKDVELRCDPISGHTALYWYRQSLGQGLEFLIYFQGNSAPDKSGLPSDRFSAERTGGSVSTLTIQRTQQEDSAVYLCASNWEVYTEAFFGQGTRLTVV.